This record looks at one TCR beta chain sequence and its context. The antigen remains undetermined. This table comes from immunoSEQ multiplex PCR, and its TCRdb copy is limited to in-frame clones, with some not included. In the table there are under 150,000 clones, around 73% of which are singletons. The data derive from a study of shared clonotypes between healthy human individuals. Broader study findings: Generally, naive subsets came out with larger estimated richness than memory subsets.

The CDR3 has 18 amino acids. V gene TRBV12-2 combines with J gene TRBJ2-7; the table calls TRBD2, which could not be checked here. TRBV12-2 is classified as a pseudogene. The origin of this receptor is a woman aged 25 to 39 in good health. What was sequenced was memory CD8+ T cells sorted from blood. Subset: CD45RO+ cells pooled with CCR7-negative TemRA cells. The CDR3 region is CASRLVRREGDRCYEQYF. CDR3 nucleotides: TGTGCAAGTCGCTTAGTTCGGCGGGAGGGCGACAGGTGCTACGAGCAGTACTTC.